These T cell receptor beta chains were read from a single sample in a study of blood T cell repertoires in COVID-19. TCRdb keeps only in-frame clones here, not all; method: immunoSEQ multiplex PCR. The repertoire holds 200,000 to 300,000 clones, with 70% to 90% as singletons. The sequencing sample was made of peripheral blood. These receptor sequences come from a human donor in a cohort sampled during active COVID-19. The CDR3 runs from the conserved cysteine through the conserved F or W. A D gene is named only where the DNA matches it firmly. Expanded clones get a size class; other rows say once, few or many, or leave the size out.

>TRBJ1-1|14|TRBV18|NA|NA
TGTGCCAGCTCGTACTCACAGGGATCCACTGAAGCTTTCTTT
CASSYSQGSTEAFF
>TRBJ2-7|15|TRBV7-8|TRBD2|NA
TGTGCCAGCAGCTTAGATTTTAGCGGGGGCCGGGAGCAGTACTTC
CASSLDFSGGREQYF
>TRBJ1-1|13|TRBV4-3|TRBD1|NA
TGCGCCAGCAGACTAGACAGGGTTACTGAAGCTTTCTTT
CASRLDRVTEAFF
>TRBJ1-1|15|TRBV5-1|NA|NA
TGCGCCAGCAGCTTGACCGATCAGGGATCCACTGAAGCTTTCTTT
CASSLTDQGSTEAFF
>TRBJ1-5|15|TRBV7-2|TRBD1|NA
TGTGCCAGCAGCTTAGACAGGGGTGCAAGTCAGCCCCAGCATTTT
CASSLDRGASQPQHF
>TRBJ2-5|13|TRBV6-6|NA|NA
TGTGCCAGCAGTTACGCTACCGAAGAGACCCAGTACTTC
CASSYATEETQYF
>TRBJ2-7|15|TRBV4-1|NA|NA
TGCGCCAGCAGCCAAGGTGACAGAAATCCCTACGAGCAGTACTTC
CASSQGDRNPYEQYF
>TRBJ1-6|11|TRBV6-6|NA|NA
TGTGCCGTCAGGGGTAATTCACCCCTCCACTTT
CAVRGNSPLHF
>TRBJ2-7|15|TRBV19|TRBD1|NA
TGTGCCAGTAGTATTGGACAGGTTACCGCCTACGAGCAGTACTTC
CASSIGQVTAYEQYF
>TRBJ1-2|16|TRBV6-2/TRBV6-3|NA|NA
TGTGCCAGCAGTTATAGGCTGAAGGACAGCAGGGCAGGCTACACCTTC
CASSYRLKDSRAGYTF
>TRBJ2-7|13|TRBV28|TRBD1|NA
TGTGCCACCAACAACAGGGGCTCCTACGAGCAGTACTTC
CATNNRGSYEQYF
>TRBJ2-1|17|TRBV9|TRBD2|NA
TGTGCCAGCAGCGCGGGGACTAGCGGGAGGTTAAGGAATGAGCAGTTCTTC
CASSAGTSGRLRNEQFF
>TRBJ1-2|14|TRBV4-3|NA|NA
TGCGCCAGCAGCCAAGATTTCCGGGTGCAAGGCTACACCTTC
CASSQDFRVQGYTF
>TRBJ1-1|17|TRBV9|NA|NA
TGTGCCAGCAGCCCTAGCTGGGGAGGGGCTGAGGACACTGAAGCTTTCTTT
CASSPSWGGAEDTEAFF
>TRBJ2-7|15|TRBV19|NA|NA
TGTGCCAGTAGTCAATATCAGGGGTTGGCATACGAGCAGTACTTC
CASSQYQGLAYEQYF
>TRBJ1-3|15|TRBV30|TRBD1|NA
TGTGCCTGGAGTATCTTGACAGGGGGAGGAAACACCATATATTTT
CAWSILTGGGNTIYF
>TRBJ1-6|15|TRBV7-9|TRBD1|NA
TGTGCCAGCAGCTTTGGACAGGGGAATAATTCACCCCTCCACTTT
CASSFGQGNNSPLHF
>TRBJ2-1|17|TRBV5-1|TRBD2|NA
TGCGCCAGCAGCTTGGATTCTAGCGGGAAAGGCTTGAATGAGCAGTTCTTC
CASSLDSSGKGLNEQFF
>TRBJ1-1|14|TRBV2|NA|NA
TGTGCCAGCAGTGTTGGGACAACGAACACTGAAGCTTTCTTT
CASSVGTTNTEAFF
>TRBJ1-5|16|TRBV28|NA|NA
TGTGCCAGCAGTTTTGTAGAAGCGGTTAGCAATCAGCCCCAGCATTTT
CASSFVEAVSNQPQHF
>TRBJ1-4|18|TRBV4-3|TRBD1|NA
TGCGCCAGCAGCCAAGATCGCGGACAGGGGGCGCGGCATGAAAAACTGTTTTTT
CASSQDRGQGARHEKLFF
>TRBJ2-6|18|TRBV4-1|TRBD1|NA
TGCGCCAGCAGCCAAGGGGGGACAGGGGTCGCTGGGGCCAACGTCCTGACTTTC
CASSQGGTGVAGANVLTF
>TRBJ2-7|14|TRBV6-5|TRBD1|NA
TGTGCCAGCAGTTACGGGACAGAGCACTACGAGCAGTACTTC
CASSYGTEHYEQYF
>TRBJ2-7|15|TRBV7-3|TRBD1|NA
TGTGCCAGCAGCTCCCGGGACAGAGTCACCAACGAGCAGTACTTC
CASSSRDRVTNEQYF
>TRBJ2-7|14|TRBV5-1|NA|few
TGCGCCAGCAGCTTGGCCGCAGGGGGAGGCGAGCAGTACTTC
CASSLAAGGGEQYF
>TRBJ1-4|14|TRBV7-9|NA|NA
TGTGCCAGCAGCTCGCCTCCGGGGAATGAAAAACTGTTTTTT
CASSSPPGNEKLFF
>TRBJ2-7|13|TRBV7-2|TRBD1|NA
TGTGCCAGCAGCTTGGACAGGGGCTACGAGCAGTACTTC
CASSLDRGYEQYF
>TRBJ1-5|15|TRBV7-9|NA|NA
TGTGCCAGCAGCTGGCGGGGAGAAGTGGGGCAGCCCCAGCATTTT
CASSWRGEVGQPQHF
>TRBJ2-6|15|TRBV3-1/TRBV3-2|NA|NA
TGTGCCAGCAGCCAAGACAGCTCTGGGGCCAACGTCCTGACTTTC
CASSQDSSGANVLTF
>TRBJ2-7|14|TRBV6-6|TRBD1|NA
TGTGCCAGCAGTTACTCAGACAGGGCCTCCGAGCAGTACTTC
CASSYSDRASEQYF
>TRBJ2-7|11|TRBV7-2|NA|NA
TGTGCCAGCAGCTTAGCGTCAGGGGTGAGCTTC
CASSLASGVSF
>TRBJ2-7|12|TRBV29-1|NA|NA
TGCAGCGTTGCCAGGGCTCCCTACGAGCAGTACTTC
CSVARAPYEQYF
>TRBJ1-2|13|TRBV6-2/TRBV6-3|NA|NA
TGTGCCAGCAGTTACTCTCCAGACTATGGCTACACCTTC
CASSYSPDYGYTF
>TRBJ1-5|14|TRBV7-2|TRBD1|NA
TGTGCCAGCAGCACCTGGACAGGGGATCAGCCCCAGCATTTT
CASSTWTGDQPQHF
>TRBJ1-2|15|TRBV9|NA|NA
TGTGCCAGCAGCGTAGAACCAGGCCGGGGGTATGGCTACACCTTC
CASSVEPGRGYGYTF
>TRBJ1-1|14|TRBV27|NA|NA
TGTGCCAGCAGTTTAGGGGGGGTTTATACTGAAGCTTTCTTT
CASSLGGVYTEAFF
>TRBJ2-1|15|TRBV11-2|TRBD2|few
TGTGCCAGCAGCTTTAGCGGGAGGGATTACAATGAGCAGTTCTTC
CASSFSGRDYNEQFF
>TRBJ1-2|12|TRBV21-1|NA|NA
TGTGCCAGCAGCAAATTGACAGGGGTGTACACCTTC
CASSKLTGVYTF
>TRBJ1-1|15|TRBV6-2/TRBV6-3|NA|NA
TGTGCCAGCAGTTCCCGGTCACAGGGCAAGGTTGAAGCTTTCTTT
CASSSRSQGKVEAFF
>TRBJ2-7|14|TRBV6-1|NA|NA
TGTGCCAGCAGTGAATCAGGGATCGGCTACGAGCAGTACTTC
CASSESGIGYEQYF
>TRBJ1-5|15|TRBV7-2|NA|NA
TGTGCCAGCAGCTTAGCGGCAAATCTCAATCAGCCCCAGCATTTT
CASSLAANLNQPQHF
>TRBJ2-2|15|TRBV2|TRBD2|NA
TGTGCCAGCCGGGGACTAGCGGTGAACACCGGGGAGCTGTTTTTT
CASRGLAVNTGELFF
>TRBJ1-1|14|TRBV3-1/TRBV3-2|NA|NA
TGTGCCAGCAGCGACGGCGGGCGAACTGGACAGCTCCCCTTT
CASSDGGRTGQLPF
>TRBJ2-5|14|TRBV30|NA|NA
TGTGCCTGGAGTGTGGGGACTCTTGAGGGGACCCAGTACTTC
CAWSVGTLEGTQYF
>TRBJ2-3|16|TRBV5-4|TRBD2|NA
TGTGCCAGCAGCTTGCGCCTAGCGGGGCGGGGGGATACGCAGTATTTT
CASSLRLAGRGDTQYF
>TRBJ1-2|14|TRBV7-2|TRBD1|NA
TGTGCCAGCAGCTTGCCCGACAGGGCCTATGGCTACACCTTC
CASSLPDRAYGYTF
>TRBJ2-7|15|TRBV4-2|TRBD2|NA
TGTGCCAGCAGCCAACCCGGGACTACCGGCTACGAGCAGTACTTC
CASSQPGTTGYEQYF
>TRBJ1-1|16|TRBV4-1|NA|NA
TGCGCCAGCAGCCTGTTAAGGCTGGGGCAACTGGCTGAAGCTTTCTTT
CASSLLRLGQLAEAFF
>TRBJ1-1|13|TRBV5-1|TRBD1|NA
TGCGCCAGCAGAGGGGGCTCGAGCACTGAAGCTTTCTTT
CASRGGSSTEAFF
>TRBJ1-5|17|TRBV7-8|TRBD1|NA
TGTGCCAGCGAGACAGGGACCGGGATCTGGGGCAATCAGCCCCAGCATTTT
CASETGTGIWGNQPQHF
>TRBJ2-4|17|TRBV7-2|TRBD2|NA
TGTGCCAGCAGTTCCGGGACTAGCGGGGTAGCCAAAAACATTCAGTACTTC
CASSSGTSGVAKNIQYF
>TRBJ2-7|14|TRBV19|TRBD1|NA
TGTGCCAGTAAACTGGACAGGGCCACGTACGAGCAGTACTTC
CASKLDRATYEQYF
>TRBJ1-1|14|TRBV18|NA|NA
TGTGCCAGCTCACCTTCGGGACTATACACTGAAGCTTTCTTT
CASSPSGLYTEAFF
>TRBJ2-7|15|TRBV30|TRBD1|NA
TGTGCCTGGGTTCCCCCTGACAGGGGATATAACGAGCAGTACTTC
CAWVPPDRGYNEQYF
>TRBJ2-7|18|TRBV3-1/TRBV3-2|TRBD2|NA
TGTGCCAGCAGCCAAGATTCCCGAGGATGGGGGAGCGGGGGAGAGCAGTACTTC
CASSQDSRGWGSGGEQYF